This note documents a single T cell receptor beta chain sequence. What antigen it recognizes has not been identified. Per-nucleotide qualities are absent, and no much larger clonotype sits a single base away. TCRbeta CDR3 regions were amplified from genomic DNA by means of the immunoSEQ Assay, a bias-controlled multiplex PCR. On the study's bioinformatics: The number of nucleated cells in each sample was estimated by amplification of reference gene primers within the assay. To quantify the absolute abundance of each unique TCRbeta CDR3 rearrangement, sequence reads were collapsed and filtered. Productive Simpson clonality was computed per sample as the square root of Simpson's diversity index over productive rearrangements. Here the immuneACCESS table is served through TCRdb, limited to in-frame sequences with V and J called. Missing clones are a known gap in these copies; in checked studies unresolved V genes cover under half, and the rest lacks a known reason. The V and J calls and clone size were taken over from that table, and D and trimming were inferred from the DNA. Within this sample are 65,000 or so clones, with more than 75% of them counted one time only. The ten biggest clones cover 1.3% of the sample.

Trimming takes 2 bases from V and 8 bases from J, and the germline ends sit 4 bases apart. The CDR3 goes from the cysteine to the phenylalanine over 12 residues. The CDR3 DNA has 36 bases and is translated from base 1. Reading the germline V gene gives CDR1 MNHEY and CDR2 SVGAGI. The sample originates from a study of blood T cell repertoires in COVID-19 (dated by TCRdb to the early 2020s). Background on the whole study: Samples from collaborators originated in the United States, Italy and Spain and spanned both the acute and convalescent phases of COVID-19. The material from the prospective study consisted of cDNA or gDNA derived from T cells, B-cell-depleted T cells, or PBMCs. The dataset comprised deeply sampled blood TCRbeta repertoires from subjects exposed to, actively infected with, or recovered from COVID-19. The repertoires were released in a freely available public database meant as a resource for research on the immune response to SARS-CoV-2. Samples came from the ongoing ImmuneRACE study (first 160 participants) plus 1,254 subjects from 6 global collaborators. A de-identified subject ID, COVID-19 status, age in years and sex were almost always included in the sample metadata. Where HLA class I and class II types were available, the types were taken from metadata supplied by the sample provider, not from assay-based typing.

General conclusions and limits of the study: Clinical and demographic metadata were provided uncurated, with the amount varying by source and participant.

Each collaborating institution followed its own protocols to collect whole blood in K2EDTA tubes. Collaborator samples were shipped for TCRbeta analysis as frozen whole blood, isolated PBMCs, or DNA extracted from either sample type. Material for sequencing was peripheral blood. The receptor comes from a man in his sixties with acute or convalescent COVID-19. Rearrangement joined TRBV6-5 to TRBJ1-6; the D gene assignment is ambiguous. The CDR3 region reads CASSYPDSPLHF. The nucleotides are TGTGCCAGCAGTTACCCCGATTCACCCCTCCACTTT.